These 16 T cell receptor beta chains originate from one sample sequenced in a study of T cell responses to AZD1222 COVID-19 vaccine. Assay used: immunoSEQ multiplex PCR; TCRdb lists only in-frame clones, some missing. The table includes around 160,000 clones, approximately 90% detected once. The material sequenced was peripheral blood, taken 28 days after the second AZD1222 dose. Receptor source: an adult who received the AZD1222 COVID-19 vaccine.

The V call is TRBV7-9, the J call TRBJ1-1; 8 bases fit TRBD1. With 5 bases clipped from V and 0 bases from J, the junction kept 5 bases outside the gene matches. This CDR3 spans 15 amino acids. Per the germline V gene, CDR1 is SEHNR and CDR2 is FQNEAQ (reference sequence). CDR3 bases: TGTGCCAGCAGCAACGGACAGGGAATGAACACTGAAGCTTTCTTT. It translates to CASSNGQGMNTEAFF.

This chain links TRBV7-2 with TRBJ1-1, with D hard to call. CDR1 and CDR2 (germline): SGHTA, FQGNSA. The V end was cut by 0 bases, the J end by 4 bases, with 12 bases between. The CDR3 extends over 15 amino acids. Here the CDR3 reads CASSLAPTGATEAFF. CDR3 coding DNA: TGTGCCAGCAGCTTAGCGCCCACGGGAGCCACTGAAGCTTTCTTT.

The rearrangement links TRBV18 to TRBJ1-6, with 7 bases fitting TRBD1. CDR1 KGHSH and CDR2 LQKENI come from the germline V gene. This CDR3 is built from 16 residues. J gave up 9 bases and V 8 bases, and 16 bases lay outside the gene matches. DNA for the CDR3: TGTGCCAGCCAGTCGGGTTTAGGGGGCGCTGGTTCACCCCTCCACTTT. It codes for CASQSGLGGAGSPLHF.

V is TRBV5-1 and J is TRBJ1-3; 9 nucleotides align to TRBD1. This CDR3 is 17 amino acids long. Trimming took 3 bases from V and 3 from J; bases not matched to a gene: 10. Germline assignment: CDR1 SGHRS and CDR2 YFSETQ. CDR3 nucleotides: TGCGCCAGCAGCTATACTCCGGGACAGGGCAATGGAAACACCATATATTTT. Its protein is CASSYTPGQGNGNTIYF.

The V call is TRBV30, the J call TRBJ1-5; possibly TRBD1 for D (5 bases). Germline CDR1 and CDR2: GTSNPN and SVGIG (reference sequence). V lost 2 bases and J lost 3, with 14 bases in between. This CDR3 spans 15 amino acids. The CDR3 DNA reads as TGTGCCTGGAGTAGTAACCGGGACTTCAATCAGCCCCAGCATTTT. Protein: CAWSSNRDFNQPQHF.

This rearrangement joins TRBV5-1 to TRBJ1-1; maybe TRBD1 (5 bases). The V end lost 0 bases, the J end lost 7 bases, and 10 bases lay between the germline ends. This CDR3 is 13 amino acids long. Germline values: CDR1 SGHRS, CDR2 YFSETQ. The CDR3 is CASSLDGTVEAFF. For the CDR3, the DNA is TGCGCCAGCAGCTTGGACGGGACGGTTGAAGCTTTCTTT.

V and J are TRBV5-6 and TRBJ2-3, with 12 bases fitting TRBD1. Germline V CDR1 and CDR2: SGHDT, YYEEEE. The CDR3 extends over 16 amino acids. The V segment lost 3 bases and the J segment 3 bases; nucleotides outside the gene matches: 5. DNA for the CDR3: TGTGCCAGCAGCTCGGGACAGGGGGCAAGTACAGATACGCAGTATTTT. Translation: CASSSGQGASTDTQYF.

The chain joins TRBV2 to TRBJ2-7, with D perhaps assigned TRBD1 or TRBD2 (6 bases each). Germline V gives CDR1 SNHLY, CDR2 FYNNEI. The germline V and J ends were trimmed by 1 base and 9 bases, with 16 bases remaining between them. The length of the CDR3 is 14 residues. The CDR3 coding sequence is TGTGCCAGCAGTGAAGGGTATCGGGGGACACGGCAGTACTTC. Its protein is CASSEGYRGTRQYF.

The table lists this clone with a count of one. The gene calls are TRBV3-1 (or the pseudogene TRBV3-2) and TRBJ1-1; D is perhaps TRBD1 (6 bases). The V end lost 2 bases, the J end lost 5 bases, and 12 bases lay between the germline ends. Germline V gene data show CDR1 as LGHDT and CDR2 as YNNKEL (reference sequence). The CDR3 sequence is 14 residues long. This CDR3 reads CASSQLQGLTEAFF. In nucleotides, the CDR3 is TGTGCCAGCAGCCAACTACAGGGTCTGACTGAAGCTTTCTTT.

CDR3 in amino acids: CASSTDRGRGTGELFF. The CDR3 nucleotides are TGTGCCAGTAGTACGGACAGGGGGCGAGGTACCGGGGAGCTGTTTTTT. J is TRBJ2-2 and V is TRBV19; 11 bases are shared with TRBD1. CDR3 length: 16 residues. V shed 4 bases and J 5 bases; nucleotides not matched to a gene: 6. From germline, CDR1 is LNHDA and CDR2 SQIVND (reference sequence). Looking up the rest from reference TRBV19 and TRBJ2-2 gives the full variable domain: DGGITQSPKYLFRKEGQNVTLSCEQNLNHDAMYWYRQDPGQGLRLIYYSQIVNDFQKGDIAEGYSVSREKKESFPLTVTSAQKNPTAFYLCASSTDRGRGTGELFFGEGSRLTVL.

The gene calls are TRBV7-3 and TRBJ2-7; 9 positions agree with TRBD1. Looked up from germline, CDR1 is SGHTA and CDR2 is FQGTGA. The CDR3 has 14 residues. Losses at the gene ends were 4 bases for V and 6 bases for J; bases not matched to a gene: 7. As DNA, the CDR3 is TGTGCCAGCAGCTCACCGGGACAGGGCAGCGAGCAGTACTTC. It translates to CASSSPGQGSEQYF.

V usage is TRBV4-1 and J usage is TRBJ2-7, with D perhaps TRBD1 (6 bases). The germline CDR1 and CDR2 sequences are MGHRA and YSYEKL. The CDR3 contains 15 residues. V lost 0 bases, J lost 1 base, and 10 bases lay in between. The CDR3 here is CASSQDNGQSYEQYF. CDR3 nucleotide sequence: TGCGCCAGCAGCCAAGACAACGGACAGTCCTACGAGCAGTACTTC.

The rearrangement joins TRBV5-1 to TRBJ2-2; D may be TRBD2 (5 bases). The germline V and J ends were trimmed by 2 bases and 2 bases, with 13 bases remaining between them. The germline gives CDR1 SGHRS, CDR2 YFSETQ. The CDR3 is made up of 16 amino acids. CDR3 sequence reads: CASSLTEARNTGELFF. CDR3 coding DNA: TGCGCCAGCAGCTTAACGGAGGCGCGAAACACCGGGGAGCTGTTTTTT.

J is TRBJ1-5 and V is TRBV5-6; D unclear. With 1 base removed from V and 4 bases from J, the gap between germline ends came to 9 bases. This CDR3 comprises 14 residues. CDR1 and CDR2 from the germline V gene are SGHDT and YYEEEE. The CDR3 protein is CASSLFSANQPQHF. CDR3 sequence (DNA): TGTGCCAGCAGCTTGTTTTCAGCTAATCAGCCCCAGCATTTT.

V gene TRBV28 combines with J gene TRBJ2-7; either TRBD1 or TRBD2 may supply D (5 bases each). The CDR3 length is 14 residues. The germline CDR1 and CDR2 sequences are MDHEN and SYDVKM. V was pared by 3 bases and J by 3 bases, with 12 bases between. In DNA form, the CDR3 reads TGTGCCAGCAGTTTTCTTTCAGGGAGCTACGAGCAGTACTTC. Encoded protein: CASSFLSGSYEQYF. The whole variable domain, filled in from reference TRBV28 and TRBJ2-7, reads DVKVTQSSRYLVKRTGEKVFLECVQDMDHENMFWYRQDPGLGLRLIYFSYDVKMKEKGDIPEGYSVSREKKERFSLILESASTNQTSMYLCASSFLSGSYEQYFGPGTRLTVT.

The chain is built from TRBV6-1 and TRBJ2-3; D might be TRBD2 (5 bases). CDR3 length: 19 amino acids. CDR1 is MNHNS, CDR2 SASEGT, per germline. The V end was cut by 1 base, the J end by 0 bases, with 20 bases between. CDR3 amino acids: CASSEERYGITMSTDTQYF. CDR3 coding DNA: TGTGCCAGCAGTGAAGAAAGGTACGGGATTACCATGAGCACAGATACGCAGTATTTT.